Each of the 9 T cell receptor beta chains below was sequenced from the same sample in a study of T cell responses to AZD1222 COVID-19 vaccine. Generated by immunoSEQ multiplex PCR, the TCRdb table keeps only in-frame clones and is missing some. The sample records around 140,000 clones, around 90% being singletons. The sequencing used peripheral blood, collected 28 days after the second AZD1222 dose. The origin of the receptors is an adult who received the AZD1222 COVID-19 vaccine.

The genes are TRBV2 and TRBJ2-1; D may correspond to TRBD1 or TRBD2 (5 bases each). V lost 1 base and J lost 8, with 9 bases in between. The length of the CDR3 is 13 residues. The germline gives CDR1 SNHLY, CDR2 FYNNEI. The CDR3 region has the DNA TGTGCCAGCAGTGAAGTCCTGGGGGATGAGCAGTTCTTC. Its translation: CASSEVLGDEQFF.

This sequence joins TRBV3-1 (or the pseudogene TRBV3-2) and TRBJ1-2; 8 bases align to TRBD1. Trimming took 0 bases from V and 7 from J; bases not matched to a gene: 10. The CDR3 is 16 amino acids. CDR1 and CDR2 (germline): LGHDT, YNNKEL (reference sequence). CDR3 amino acids: CASSQEAAGGASGYTF. The DNA of the CDR3 is TGTGCCAGCAGCCAAGAAGCCGCAGGGGGCGCAAGTGGCTACACCTTC.

The gene calls are TRBV2 and TRBJ2-3, with D hard to call. Per germline, CDR1 SNHLY and CDR2 FYNNEI. Trimming took off 1 base at V and 2 bases at J, with 16 bases between the two ends. The CDR3 consists of 17 residues. The CDR3: CASSEVAWASSTDTQYF. CDR3 DNA: TGTGCCAGCAGTGAAGTGGCTTGGGCTTCCTCCACAGATACGCAGTATTTT. Complete variable domain (other parts from reference TRBV2 and TRBJ2-3): EPEVTQTPSHQVTQMGQEVILRCVPISNHLYFYWYRQILGQKVEFLVSFYNNEISEKSEIFDDQFSVERPDGSNFTLKIRSTKLEDSAMYFCASSEVAWASSTDTQYFGPGTRLTVL.

The rearrangement links TRBV5-1 to TRBJ1-1, with 8 positions matching TRBD1. Germline values: CDR1 SGHRS, CDR2 YFSETQ. Unmatched junction bases numbered 14, after V lost 0 bases and J lost 7 bases. This CDR3 comprises 17 residues. DNA for the CDR3: TGCGCCAGCAGCTTGGAGGCAGGGGGCGTATTTGGTATTGAAGCTTTCTTT. Translated: CASSLEAGGVFGIEAFF.

The chain is built from TRBV30 and TRBJ1-1, with D tentatively TRBD1 (6 bases). The CDR3 loop spans 13 amino acids. V was pared by 1 base and J by 3 bases, with 9 bases between. Per the germline V gene, CDR1 is GTSNPN and CDR2 is SVGIG (reference sequence). The CDR3 is CAWSEGQYTEAFF. The CDR3 DNA reads as TGTGCCTGGAGTGAAGGACAGTACACTGAAGCTTTCTTT.

The chain carries TRBV2 and TRBJ1-5; a possible D gene is TRBD1 (5 bases). This CDR3 contains 13 residues. Germline V gives CDR1 SNHLY, CDR2 FYNNEI. Trimming took off 6 bases at V and 3 bases at J, with 9 bases between the two ends. In DNA form, the CDR3 reads TGTGCCAGCAGGGGACTGCTCAATCAGCCCCAGCATTTT. Translated, it gives CASRGLLNQPQHF.

The chain employs TRBV7-9 and TRBJ1-3; possibly TRBD1 for D (6 bases). The CDR3 spans 13 residues. Trimming pared 4 bases from V and 2 bases from J, leaving 6 bases between. CDR1 and CDR2 (germline): SEHNR, FQNEAQ (reference sequence). The CDR3 spells CASSYRAGNTIYF. As DNA, the CDR3 is TGTGCCAGCAGCTACAGGGCTGGAAACACCATATATTTT. Based on the CDR3 plus reference TRBV7-9 and TRBJ1-3, the full variable domain is DTGVSQNPRHKITKRGQNVTFRCDPISEHNRLYWYRQTLGQGPEFLTYFQNEAQLEKSRLLSDRFSAERPKGSFSTLEIQRTEQGDSAMYLCASSYRAGNTIYFGEGSWLTVV.

This clone was seen only a few times. V and J are TRBV5-1 and TRBJ1-5, with 7 bases aligning to TRBD1. The germline CDR1 and CDR2 sequences are SGHRS and YFSETQ. CDR3 length equals 13 residues. J lost 8 bases, V lost 0 bases, and 2 bases had no gene match. DNA of the CDR3: TGCGCCAGCAGCTTGGGACAGGGCGAGCCCCAGCATTTT. It encodes CASSLGQGEPQHF.

The rearrangement joins TRBV5-4 to TRBJ2-3; D possibly corresponds to TRBD2 (5 bases). CDR3 length equals 15 residues. In germline, CDR1 is SGHNT, CDR2 YYREEE (reference sequence). V lost 0 bases, J lost 0 bases, and 8 bases lay in between. The CDR3: CASSLDSGSTDTQYF. CDR3 bases: TGTGCCAGCAGCTTGGACTCGGGGAGCACAGATACGCAGTATTTT.